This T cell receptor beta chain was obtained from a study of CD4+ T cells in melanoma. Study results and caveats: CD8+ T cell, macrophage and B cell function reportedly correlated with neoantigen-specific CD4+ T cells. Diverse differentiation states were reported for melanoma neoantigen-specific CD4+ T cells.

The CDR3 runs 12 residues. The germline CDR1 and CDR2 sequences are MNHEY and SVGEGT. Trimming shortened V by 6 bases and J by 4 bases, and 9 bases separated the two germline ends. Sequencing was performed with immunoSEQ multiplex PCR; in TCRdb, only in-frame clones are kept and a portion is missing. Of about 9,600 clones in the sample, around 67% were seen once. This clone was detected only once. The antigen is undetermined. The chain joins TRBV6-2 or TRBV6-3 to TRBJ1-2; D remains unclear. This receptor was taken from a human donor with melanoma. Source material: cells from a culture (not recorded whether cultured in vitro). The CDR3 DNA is TGTGCCAGCAGCCCACTACGCTATGGCTACACCTTC. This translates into CASSPLRYGYTF.